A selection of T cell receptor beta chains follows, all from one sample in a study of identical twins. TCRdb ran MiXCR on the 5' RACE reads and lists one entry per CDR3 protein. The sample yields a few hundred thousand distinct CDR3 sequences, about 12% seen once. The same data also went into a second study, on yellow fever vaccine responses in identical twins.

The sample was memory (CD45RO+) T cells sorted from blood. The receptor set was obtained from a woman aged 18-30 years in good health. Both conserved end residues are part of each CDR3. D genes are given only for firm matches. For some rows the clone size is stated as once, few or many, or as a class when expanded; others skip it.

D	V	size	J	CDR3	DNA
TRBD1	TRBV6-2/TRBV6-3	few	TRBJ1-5	CASRLQGAIGNQPQHF	TGTGCCAGCAGGCTACAGGGGGCTATAGGCAATCAGCCCCAGCATTTT
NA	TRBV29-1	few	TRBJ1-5	CSVETSANQPQHF	TGCAGCGTTGAAACGTCGGCGAATCAGCCCCAGCATTTT
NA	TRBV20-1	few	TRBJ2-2	CSAGGDFGGELFF	TGCAGTGCCGGCGGGGACTTCGGCGGGGAGCTGTTTTTT
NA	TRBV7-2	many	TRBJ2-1	CALGVPSSYNEQFF	TGTGCCCTCGGTGTCCCGAGCTCCTACAATGAGCAGTTCTTC
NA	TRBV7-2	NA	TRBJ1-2	CASTPVGKLVYTF	TGTGCCAGCACCCCCGTGGGCAAATTGGTCTACACCTTC
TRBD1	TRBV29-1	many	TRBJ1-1	CSVARDRDFTEAFF	TGCAGCGTTGCCCGGGACAGGGATTTCACTGAAGCTTTCTTT
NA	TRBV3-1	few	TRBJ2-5	CASSQERGGARQETQYF	TGTGCCAGCAGCCAAGAGCGAGGCGGGGCCAGACAAGAGACCCAGTACTTC
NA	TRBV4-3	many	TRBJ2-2	CASSQEGSGELFF	TGCGCCAGCAGCCAAGAAGGCTCGGGGGAGCTGTTTTTT
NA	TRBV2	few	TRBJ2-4	CASSYDRAAKNIQYF	TGTGCCAGCAGTTACGACCGGGCGGCCAAAAACATTCAGTACTTC
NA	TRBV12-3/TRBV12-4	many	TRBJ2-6	CASSPLSSGANVLTF	TGTGCCAGCAGTCCTCTCAGCTCTGGGGCCAACGTCCTGACTTTC
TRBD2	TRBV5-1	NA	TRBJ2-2	CASSLGGSTRAGELFF	TGCGCCAGCAGCTTGGGCGGGAGTACACGTGCCGGGGAGCTGTTTTTT
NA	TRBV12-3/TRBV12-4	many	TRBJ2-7	CASSTVYEQYF	TGTGCCAGCAGTACAGTATACGAGCAGTACTTC
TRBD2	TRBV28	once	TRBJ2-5	CASSSAGAGGLLETQYF	TGTGCCAGCAGTTCCGCTGGAGCGGGAGGGCTGTTGGAGACCCAGTACTTC
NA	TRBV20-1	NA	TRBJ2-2	CSAREGGFGELFF	TGCAGTGCTAGAGAAGGGGGGTTCGGGGAGCTGTTTTTT
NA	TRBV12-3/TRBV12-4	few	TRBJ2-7	CASSPGRSVEQYF	TGTGCCAGCAGTCCCGGAAGGTCAGTTGAGCAGTACTTC
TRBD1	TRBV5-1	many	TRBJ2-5	CASSLSGQGYVKTQYF	TGCGCCAGCAGCTTAAGCGGACAGGGGTATGTGAAGACCCAGTACTTC
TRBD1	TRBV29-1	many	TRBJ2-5	CSVYGTGSETQYF	TGCAGCGTATACGGGACAGGGAGCGAGACCCAGTACTTC
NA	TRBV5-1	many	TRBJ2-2	CASRSDTTNTGELFF	TGCGCCAGCAGATCGGACACAACGAACACCGGGGAGCTGTTTTTT
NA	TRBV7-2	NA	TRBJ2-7	CASSLGGLLYAQYF	TGTGCCAGCAGCCTGGGGGGTCTTCTCTACGCGCAGTACTTC
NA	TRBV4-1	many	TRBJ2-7	CASSQDYIPTYEQYF	TGCGCCAGCAGCCAAGATTACATACCAACCTACGAGCAGTACTTC
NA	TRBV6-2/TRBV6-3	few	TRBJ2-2	CASSYSGTGELFF	TGTGCCAGCAGTTACTCGGGCACCGGGGAGCTGTTTTTT
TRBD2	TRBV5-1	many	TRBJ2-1	CASSPRERGGDNEQFF	TGCGCCAGCAGCCCCCGGGAGCGGGGGGGTGACAATGAGCAGTTCTTC
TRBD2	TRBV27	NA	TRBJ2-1	CASSLSPGVAGEQFF	TGTGCCAGCAGTTTAAGCCCCGGGGTAGCGGGTGAGCAGTTCTTC
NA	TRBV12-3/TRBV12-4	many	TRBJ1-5	CASSFAGRSGNQPQHF	TGTGCCAGCAGTTTTGCGGGGCGCTCGGGCAATCAGCCCCAGCATTTT
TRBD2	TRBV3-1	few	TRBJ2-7	CASSKDHRGLVPDEQYF	TGTGCCAGCAGCAAGGACCATAGGGGACTAGTACCCGACGAGCAGTACTTC
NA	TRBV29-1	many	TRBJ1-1	CSVGEGLTEAFF	TGCAGCGTTGGGGAGGGCCTCACTGAAGCTTTCTTT
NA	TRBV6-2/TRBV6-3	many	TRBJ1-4	CASSYSPVAKLFF	TGTGCCAGCAGTTACTCCCCGGTAGCGAAACTGTTTTTT
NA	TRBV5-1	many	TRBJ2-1	CASSLVGGNEQFF	TGCGCCAGCAGCTTGGTGGGGGGCAATGAGCAGTTCTTC
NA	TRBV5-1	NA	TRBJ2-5	CASSLALALQETQYF	TGCGCCAGCAGCTTGGCGCTAGCGTTACAAGAGACCCAGTACTTC
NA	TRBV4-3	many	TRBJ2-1	CASSQAGNNEQFF	TGCGCCAGCAGCCAAGCCGGGAACAATGAGCAGTTCTTC
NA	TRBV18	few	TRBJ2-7	CASSPPGTGGHEQYF	TGTGCCAGCTCACCACCCGGGACCGGGGGCCACGAGCAGTACTTC
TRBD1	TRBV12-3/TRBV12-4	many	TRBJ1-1	CASSLDRGTEAFF	TGTGCCAGCAGTTTAGACAGGGGCACTGAAGCTTTCTTT
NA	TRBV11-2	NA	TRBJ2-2	CASRPGTDYTGELFF	TGTGCCAGCAGACCCGGGACGGATTACACCGGGGAGCTGTTTTTT
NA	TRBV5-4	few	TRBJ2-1	CASSRTAEGYNEQFF	TGTGCCAGCAGCCGAACGGCTGAGGGCTACAATGAGCAGTTCTTC
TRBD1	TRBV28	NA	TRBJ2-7	CASSPPGTGTYEQYF	TGTGCCAGCAGTCCACCTGGGACAGGGACTTACGAGCAGTACTTC
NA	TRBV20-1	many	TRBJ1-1	CSATTGTRNTEAFF	TGCAGTGCCACTACCGGGACACGGAACACTGAAGCTTTCTTT
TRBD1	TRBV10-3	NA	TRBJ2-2	CAISRQGTGELFF	TGTGCCATCAGTCGACAGGGAACCGGGGAGCTGTTTTTT
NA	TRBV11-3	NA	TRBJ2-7	CASSLTLTSRQYF	TGTGCCAGCAGCTTAACGCTCACGTCTAGGCAGTACTTC
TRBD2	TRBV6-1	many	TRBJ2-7	CASSLHSGGDSSYEQYF	TGTGCCAGCAGTCTCCATAGCGGGGGCGACAGCTCCTACGAGCAGTACTTC
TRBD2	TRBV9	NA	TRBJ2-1	CASSLTSGTFNEQFF	TGTGCCAGCAGCTTGACTAGCGGGACGTTCAATGAGCAGTTCTTC
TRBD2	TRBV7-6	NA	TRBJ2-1	CASSLGLAGSYEQFF	TGTGCCAGCAGCCTGGGACTAGCGGGGTCCTATGAGCAGTTCTTC
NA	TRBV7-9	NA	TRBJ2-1	CASSFRDTADEQFF	TGTGCCAGCAGCTTCCGGGACACAGCGGATGAGCAGTTCTTC
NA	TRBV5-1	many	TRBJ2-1	CASSEPSAEQFF	TGCGCCAGCAGCGAACCCAGCGCGGAGCAGTTCTTC
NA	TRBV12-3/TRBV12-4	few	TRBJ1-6	CASSLHGGADSPLHF	TGTGCCAGCAGTTTACACGGGGGGGCCGATTCACCCCTCCACTTT
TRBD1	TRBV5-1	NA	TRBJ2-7	CASSQPRGQEYEQYF	TGCGCCAGCAGCCAGCCCCGCGGACAGGAGTACGAGCAGTACTTC
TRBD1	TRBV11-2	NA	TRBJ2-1	CASSIGQGALNEQFF	TGTGCCAGCAGCATTGGACAGGGGGCTCTAAATGAGCAGTTCTTC
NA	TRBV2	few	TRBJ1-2	CASSETRNYGYTF	TGTGCCAGCAGTGAAACGCGTAACTATGGCTACACCTTC
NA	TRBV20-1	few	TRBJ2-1	CSAERGNEQFF	TGCAGTGCGGAGAGGGGGAATGAGCAGTTCTTC
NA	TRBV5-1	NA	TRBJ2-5	CASSTGVETQYF	TGCGCCAGCAGCACGGGAGTAGAGACCCAGTACTTC
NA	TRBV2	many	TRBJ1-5	CASSLRGGNQPQHF	TGTGCCAGCAGTCTCAGGGGCGGCAACCAGCCCCAGCATTTT
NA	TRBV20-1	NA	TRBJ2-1	CRAGTDINEQFF	TGCAGGGCTGGGACTGACATCAATGAGCAGTTCTTC
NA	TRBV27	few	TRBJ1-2	CASSLLQGMDGYTF	TGTGCCAGCAGTCTCTTACAGGGAATGGATGGCTACACCTTC
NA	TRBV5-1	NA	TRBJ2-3	CASRNVGADTQYF	TGCGCCAGCAGAAATGTCGGCGCAGATACGCAGTATTTT
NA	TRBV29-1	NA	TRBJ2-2	CSVDSVSNTGELFF	TGCAGCGTTGATAGCGTATCGAACACCGGGGAGCTGTTTTTT
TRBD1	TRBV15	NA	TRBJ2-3	CATSREQGATDTQYF	TGTGCCACCAGCAGAGAACAGGGGGCCACAGATACGCAGTATTTT
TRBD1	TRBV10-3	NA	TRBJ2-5	CATSRDSQETQYF	TGTGCCACCAGCAGGGACAGCCAAGAGACCCAGTACTTC
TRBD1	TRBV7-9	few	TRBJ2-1	CASSHRTGGVGNEQFF	TGTGCCAGCAGCCACCGGACAGGGGGCGTGGGCAATGAGCAGTTCTTC
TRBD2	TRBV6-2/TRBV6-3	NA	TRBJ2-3	CASKDSGKITDTQYF	TGTGCCAGCAAAGATAGCGGGAAGATAACAGATACGCAGTATTTT